One and the same sample provided the 9 T cell receptor beta chains below, sequenced in a study of T cells in Graves' hyperthyroidism and ophthalmopathy (dated by TCRdb to about 2019). Library generation was performed with multiplex PCR. These reads were obtained on an Illumina HiSeq 2000. TCR beta CDR3 regions were amplified from RNA transcripts. For the first round of RT-PCR on the TCR CDR3, the HTBI primer set was used together with the Qiagen OneStep RT-PCR kit. TCRdb reran the public reads through fastp at Q25 and MiXCR, keeping productive beta chains. CDR3 protein sequences are deduplicated, and each keeps its most common genes and DNA. For this sample the table gives roughly 380,000 distinct CDR3 sequences, of which approximately 15% were detected only once. The ten top clones hold approximately 10% of the sample. Material for sequencing was blood. The receptors were gathered from a woman aged 60-70 years with Graves' hyperthyroidism.

This clonotype was counted many times. This rearrangement joins TRBV3-1 to TRBJ1-6; 11 bases map to TRBD1. Germline trimming cut 3 bases from V and 10 bases from J; bases unmatched to any gene: 2. Germline V lookup: CDR1 LGHDT, CDR2 YNNKEL (reference sequence). There are 14 residues in the CDR3. CDR3 DNA: TGTGCCAGCAGCCACGGACAGGGGGCATCACCCCTCCACTTT. This gives the protein CASSHGQGASPLHF.

The genes are TRBV11-2 and TRBJ2-1; the D gene is possibly TRBD2 (6 bases). Trimming took off 5 bases at V and 5 bases at J, with 16 bases between the two ends. Germline CDR1 reads SGHAT; CDR2 reads FQNNGV. The CDR3 spans 15 residues. Written as DNA, the CDR3 is TGTGCCAGCAGCCAAATGGGGGGTCGGGACAATGAGCAGTTCTTC. This translates into CASSQMGGRDNEQFF.

The chain couples TRBV6-1 to TRBJ2-7; maybe TRBD2 (6 bases). The V gene lost 3 bases and the J gene lost 1 base, with 13 bases spanning the gap. The V gene's germline CDR1 is MNHNS and CDR2 SASEGT. This CDR3 spans 15 amino acids. CDR3 sequence reads: CASSDRGGSSYEQYF. The CDR3 bases are TGTGCCAGCAGTGATCGTGGGGGGTCATCCTACGAGCAGTACTTC.

This chain uses TRBV11-2 with TRBJ2-7; 13 bases map to TRBD2. From germline, CDR1 is SGHAT and CDR2 FQNNGV. V gave up 5 bases and J gave up 7 bases; unmatched junction bases: 5. This CDR3 spans 14 amino acids. Here the CDR3 reads CASSRGLAGEEQYF. As DNA, the CDR3 is TGTGCCAGCAGCCGCGGACTAGCGGGAGAGGAGCAGTACTTC.

Ten or more counts support this clonotype. The V and J genes are TRBV7-9 and TRBJ2-7; no firm D call. V lost 6 bases, J lost 3 bases, and 9 bases lay in between. CDR1 and CDR2 (germline): SEHNR, FQNEAQ (reference sequence). The CDR3 is 12 residues long. CDR3 sequence: CASRDQSYEQYF. CDR3 coding DNA: TGTGCCAGCAGAGATCAGAGCTACGAGCAGTACTTC.

This clonotype was seen ten or more times. The chain links TRBV7-3 to TRBJ2-1, with TRBD2 matching 11 bases. The V segment lost 3 bases and the J segment 3 bases; nucleotides outside the gene matches: 4. Germline V CDR1 and CDR2: SGHTA, FQGTGA. The CDR3 loop spans 16 amino acids. The CDR3 reads CASSLAGLAVYNEQFF. The CDR3 DNA reads TGTGCCAGCAGCTTGGCGGGACTAGCGGTCTACAATGAGCAGTTCTTC.

This sequence joins TRBV29-1 and TRBJ2-4; tentatively, D is TRBD2 (6 bases). The CDR3 is made up of 15 amino acids. Trimming left V 4 bases short and J 3 bases short, with 16 bases between. Germline V CDR1 and CDR2: SQVTM, ANQGSEA. The CDR3 nucleotides are TGCAGCGTTGGGCAGGGCCTTAGCGGCAAAAACATTCAGTACTTC. Amino acid sequence: CSVGQGLSGKNIQYF.

The V gene is TRBV2, the J gene TRBJ1-5, with D possibly being TRBD1 (6 bases). Deletions cut 8 bases from V and 0 bases from J, with 8 bases between. Germline V gene lookup returns CDR1 SNHLY and CDR2 FYNNEI. This CDR3 has 13 amino acids. The CDR3 DNA reads TGTGCCAGCGACAGGAGTAGCAATCAGCCCCAGCATTTT. It specifies CASDRSSNQPQHF.

Points on this clonotype: A read error may be the cause here, since a much bigger clone is one base away. V is TRBV11-3 and J is TRBJ1-2; the match to TRBD1 covers 7 bases. J lost 8 bases, V lost 5 bases, and 23 bases had no gene match. Germline CDR1 is SGHNT and CDR2 is YENEEA. This CDR3 is 18 amino acids long. In nucleotides, the CDR3 is TGTGCCAGCAGCCCTCTCCGCGGGACAGCCCGCTCCTGGGGGGGCTACACCTTC. Translation gives CASSPLRGTARSWGGYTF.